The 13 T cell receptor beta chains below all came from one sample that was sequenced in a study of technical replicates of blood from a handful of donors. Repertoires were generated with immunoSEQ multiplex PCR, while TCRdb's copy carries only in-frame clones and drops some. The table lists tens of thousands of clones, approximately 94% of them singletons. Sequencing was carried out using T cells isolated from PBMCs. These receptor sequences come from a human donor in good health.

This sequence joins TRBV21-1 and TRBJ2-1; the table assigns TRBD1, which was not confirmed against the DNA. TRBV21-1 is reported as a pseudogene. The CDR3 totals 13 residues. CDR3 region: CASSCRDKDEQFF. The CDR3 region has the DNA TGTGCCAGCAGCTGCCGGGACAAAGATGAGCAGTTCTTC.

This chain joins TRBV7-2 and TRBJ2-1, with 8 bases fitting TRBD2. Trimming cost V 7 bases and J 3 bases; bases outside gene matches: 8. The CDR3 has 15 residues. In germline, CDR1 is SGHTA, CDR2 FQGNSA. CDR3 residues: CASTPGLGNYNEQFF. CDR3 nucleotide sequence: TGTGCCAGCACCCCGGGACTAGGGAACTACAATGAGCAGTTCTTC.

The chain links TRBV4-2 to TRBJ2-7; 7 bases are a match to TRBD1. This CDR3 region has 13 residues. Germline CDR1 reads LGHNA; CDR2 reads YNFKEQ. V gave up 0 bases and J gave up 11 bases; unmatched junction bases: 7. The CDR3 DNA reads as TGTGCCAGCAGCCAAGATCAGGGGGTCGTGGAGTACTTC. Its protein is CASSQDQGVVEYF.

The CDR3 DNA is TGTGCCAGCATCAATAGGGGGGGGGCCTACAATGAGCAGTTCTTC. Protein product: CASINRGGAYNEQFF. This chain connects TRBV13 to TRBJ2-1, with D perhaps TRBD2 (7 bases). The V and J ends lost 7 bases and 2 bases respectively, with 15 bases between them. The V gene's germline CDR1 is PRHDT and CDR2 FYEKMQ (reference sequence). The length of the CDR3 is 15 residues. Supplemented by reference TRBV13 and TRBJ2-1, the full variable domain reads AAGVIQSPRHLIKEKRETATLKCYPIPRHDTVYWYQQGPGQDPQFLISFYEKMQSDKGSIPDRFSAQQFSDYHSELNMSSLELGDSALYFCASINRGGAYNEQFFGPGTRLTVL.

V gene TRBV5-1 combines with J gene TRBJ2-5, with D tentatively TRBD2 (6 bases). CDR1 is SGHRS and CDR2 is YFSETQ in the germline V gene. CDR3 length: 13 amino acids. Trimming removed 6 bases from V and 0 bases from J, with 9 bases in between. Written as DNA, the CDR3 is TGCGCCAGCACACCGGGGGACCAAGAGACCCAGTACTTC. As protein: CASTPGDQETQYF. Full variable domain (outside the CDR3, taken from reference TRBV5-1 and TRBJ2-5): KAGVTQTPRYLIKTRGQQVTLSCSPISGHRSVSWYQQTPGQGLQFLFEYFSETQRNKGNFPGRFSGRQFSNSRSEMNVSTLELGDSALYLCASTPGDQETQYFGPGTRLLVL.

This sequence joins TRBV25-1 and TRBJ2-7, with a tentative D call TRBD1 (5 bases). The CDR3 runs 12 residues. CDR1 is MGHDK, CDR2 SYGVNS, per germline. V was clipped by 6 bases and J by 2 bases, with 8 bases between them. The CDR3 spells CASSWTTYEQYF. Here the CDR3 DNA reads TGTGCCAGCAGCTGGACAACCTACGAGCAGTACTTC.

This rearrangement joins TRBV19 to TRBJ2-7; TRBD1 matches 7 bases. The CDR3 is 15 residues long. Unmatched junction bases numbered 8, after V lost 3 bases and J lost 3 bases. Germline lookup yields CDR1 LNHDA and CDR2 SQIVND (reference sequence). The CDR3 protein is CASSMIMDRFYEQYF. The DNA for the CDR3 is TGTGCCAGTAGTATGATAATGGACAGGTTCTACGAGCAGTACTTC.

The CDR3 DNA sequence: TGTGCCAGCAGCCCGAACAGGGGACCTAATGAAAAACTGTTTTTT. Translation gives CASSPNRGPNEKLFF. The V call is TRBV7-2, the J call TRBJ1-4; TRBD1 aligns across 7 bases. Germline values: CDR1 SGHTA, CDR2 FQGNSA. The CDR3 consists of 15 residues. After removal of 5 bases from V and 3 bases from J, the junction contained 6 bases not matched to a gene. The complete variable domain, with remaining parts taken from reference TRBV7-2 and TRBJ1-4, reads GAGVSQSPSNKVTEKGKDVELRCDPISGHTALYWYRQSLGQGLEFLIYFQGNSAPDKSGLPSDRFSAERTGGSVSTLTIQRTQQEDSAVYLCASSPNRGPNEKLFFGSGTQLSVL.

The chain combines TRBV5-1 with TRBJ2-7; D not certain. The length of the CDR3 is 14 residues. Germline loops: CDR1 SGHRS, CDR2 YFSETQ. Trimming took off 4 bases at V and 3 bases at J, with 14 bases between the two ends. The CDR3 is CASSPSRGYYEQYF. CDR3 nucleotide sequence: TGCGCCAGCAGCCCGAGTCGCGGCTACTACGAGCAGTACTTC.

This chain links TRBV7-9 with TRBJ2-7, with a weak D call TRBD2 (6 bases). CDR3 length equals 14 residues. Trimming took off 1 base at V and 2 bases at J, with 9 bases between the two ends. Germline loops: CDR1 SEHNR, CDR2 FQNEAQ (reference sequence). Here the CDR3 DNA reads TGTGCCAGCAGCTTAGGCAGGGAGGCCTACGAGCAGTACTTC. Its translation: CASSLGREAYEQYF. Full variable domain (outside the CDR3, taken from reference TRBV7-9 and TRBJ2-7): DTGVSQNPRHKITKRGQNVTFRCDPISEHNRLYWYRQTLGQGPEFLTYFQNEAQLEKSRLLSDRFSAERPKGSFSTLEIQRTEQGDSAMYLCASSLGREAYEQYFGPGTRLTVT.

V usage is TRBV2 and J usage is TRBJ2-5, with 9 bases matching TRBD2. V was clipped by 8 bases and J by 1 base; unmatched bases: 8. The CDR3 spans 15 residues. Germline values: CDR1 SNHLY, CDR2 FYNNEI. The DNA of the CDR3 is TGTGCCAGCTGTGGGGGCGGGAGGGGCCAAGAGACCCAGTACTTC. This sequence encodes CASCGGGRGQETQYF.

The J gene is TRBJ1-5, the V gene TRBV10-1; D call uncertain. The V and J ends lost 9 bases and 0 bases respectively, with 9 bases between them. Looked up from germline, CDR1 is WNHNN and CDR2 is SYGVQD (reference sequence). The CDR3 contains 13 residues. The DNA of the CDR3 is TGCGCCAGGATCCGACTTAGCAATCAGCCCCAGCATTTT. It is translated as CARIRLSNQPQHF.

In this sample, this clone turned up once. The V gene is TRBV2, the J gene TRBJ2-1; 8 bases map to TRBD2. V was pared by 7 bases and J by 0 bases, with 14 bases of the junction left unmatched. The CDR3 is 18 residues long. Germline-derived CDR1 and CDR2 are SNHLY and FYNNEI. The CDR3 protein is CASTRLAFPVSSYNEQFF. CDR3 DNA sequence: TGTGCCAGCACTCGACTAGCGTTCCCTGTAAGCTCCTACAATGAGCAGTTCTTC.